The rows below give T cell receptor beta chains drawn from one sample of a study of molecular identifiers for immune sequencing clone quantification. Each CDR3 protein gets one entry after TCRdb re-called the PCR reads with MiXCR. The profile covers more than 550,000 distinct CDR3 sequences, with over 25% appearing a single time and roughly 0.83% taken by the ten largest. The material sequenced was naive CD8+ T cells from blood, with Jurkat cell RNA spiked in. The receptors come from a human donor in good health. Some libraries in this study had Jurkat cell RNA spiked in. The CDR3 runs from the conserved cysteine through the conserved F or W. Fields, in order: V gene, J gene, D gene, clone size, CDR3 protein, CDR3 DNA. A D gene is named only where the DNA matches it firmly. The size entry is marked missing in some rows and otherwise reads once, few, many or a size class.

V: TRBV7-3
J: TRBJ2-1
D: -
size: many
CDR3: CASSFTGTGEQFF
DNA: TGTGCCAGCAGCTTTACAGGGACGGGTGAGCAGTTCTTC

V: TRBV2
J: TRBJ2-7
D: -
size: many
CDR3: CASRPLSSYEQYF
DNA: TGTGCCAGCAGGCCCCTTAGCTCCTACGAGCAGTACTTC

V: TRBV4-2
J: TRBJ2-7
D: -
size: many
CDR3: CASSQEGHPYEQYF
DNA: TGTGCCAGCAGCCAAGAAGGCCACCCCTACGAGCAGTACTTC

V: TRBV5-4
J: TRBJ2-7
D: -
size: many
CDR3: CASSLVQASEQYF
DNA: TGTGCCAGCAGCTTGGTGCAGGCATCCGAGCAGTACTTC

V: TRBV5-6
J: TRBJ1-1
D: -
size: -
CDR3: CASSYWGVDTEAFF
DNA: TGTGCCAGCAGCTATTGGGGTGTAGACACTGAAGCTTTCTTT

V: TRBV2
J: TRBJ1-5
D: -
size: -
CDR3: CASKAGSNQPQHF
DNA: TGTGCCAGCAAAGCAGGTAGCAATCAGCCCCAGCATTTT

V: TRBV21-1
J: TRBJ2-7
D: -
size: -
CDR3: CASSRGLGTGDARNNYEQYF
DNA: TGTGCCAGCAGCCGTGGACTTGGGACAGGGGATGCGCGGAACAATTACGAGCAGTACTTC

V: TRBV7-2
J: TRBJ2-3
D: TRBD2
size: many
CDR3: CASSLEAGGLSDTQYF
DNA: TGTGCCAGCAGCTTAGAAGCGGGGGGGCTCTCAGATACGCAGTATTTT

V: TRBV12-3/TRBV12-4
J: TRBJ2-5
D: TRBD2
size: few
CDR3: CASTKLAVEETQYF
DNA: TGTGCCAGCACCAAACTAGCGGTGGAAGAGACCCAGTACTTC

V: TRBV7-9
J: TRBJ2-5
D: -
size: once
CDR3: CASSLENSEESQYF
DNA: TGTGCCAGCAGCTTAGAGAACAGCGAAGAGAGCCAGTACTTC

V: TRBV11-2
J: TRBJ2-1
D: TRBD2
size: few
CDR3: CASSLAPSGGWYNEQFF
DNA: TGTGCCAGCAGCTTAGCCCCTAGCGGGGGTTGGTACAATGAGCAGTTCTTC

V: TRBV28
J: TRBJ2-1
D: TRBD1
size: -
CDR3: CASSSPGTGMRNEQFF
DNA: TGTGCCAGCAGCTCGCCCGGGACAGGGATGCGGAATGAGCAGTTCTTC

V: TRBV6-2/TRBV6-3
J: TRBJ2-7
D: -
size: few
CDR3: CASSYDMGVHEQYF
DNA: TGTGCCAGCAGTTACGATATGGGCGTCCACGAGCAGTACTTC

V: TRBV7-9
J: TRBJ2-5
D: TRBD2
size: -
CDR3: CASSLFGGRADETQYF
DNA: TGTGCCAGCAGCTTATTTGGCGGGAGGGCCGACGAGACCCAGTACTTC

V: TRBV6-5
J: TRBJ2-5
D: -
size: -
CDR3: CASSPEGVRGTLYF
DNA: TGTGCCAGCAGTCCCGAGGGGGTACGCGGGACCCTGTACTTC

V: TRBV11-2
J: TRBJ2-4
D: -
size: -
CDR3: CASSFAADGGNIQYF
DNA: TGTGCCAGCAGCTTCGCCGCCGACGGGGGAAACATTCAGTACTTC

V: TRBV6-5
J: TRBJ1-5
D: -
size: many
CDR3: CASSPDENQPQHF
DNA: TGTGCCAGCAGCCCAGACGAAAATCAGCCCCAGCATTTT

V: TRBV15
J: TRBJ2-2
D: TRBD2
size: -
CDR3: CATSSTSGSRAGELFF
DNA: TGTGCCACCAGCAGCACTAGCGGGAGTCGCGCCGGGGAGCTGTTTTTT

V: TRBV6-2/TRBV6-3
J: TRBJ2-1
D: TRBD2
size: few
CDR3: CASSPRSGGAYNEQFF
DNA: TGTGCCAGCAGTCCTCGAAGCGGGGGGGCATACAATGAGCAGTTCTTC

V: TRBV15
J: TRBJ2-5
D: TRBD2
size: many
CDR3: CATSRVGSGSEQETQYF
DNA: TGTGCCACCAGCAGAGTAGGTAGCGGGAGTGAGCAAGAGACCCAGTACTTC

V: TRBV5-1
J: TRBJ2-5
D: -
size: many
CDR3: CASRDNQETQYF
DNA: TGCGCCAGTAGGGACAACCAAGAGACCCAGTACTTC

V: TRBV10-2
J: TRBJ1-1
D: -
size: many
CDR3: CASSETSRNTEAFF
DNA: TGCGCCAGCAGTGAGACCAGTAGGAACACTGAAGCTTTCTTT

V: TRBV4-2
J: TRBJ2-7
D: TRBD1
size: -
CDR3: CASPSGGVSYEQYF
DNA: TGTGCCAGCCCATCAGGGGGCGTCTCCTACGAGCAGTACTTC

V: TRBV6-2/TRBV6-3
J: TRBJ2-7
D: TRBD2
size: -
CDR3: CASITGLAGAYEQYF
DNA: TGTGCCAGCATTACGGGACTAGCGGGGGCCTACGAGCAGTACTTC

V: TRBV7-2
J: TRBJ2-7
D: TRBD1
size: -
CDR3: CASSFPGTGVGYEQYF
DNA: TGTGCCAGCAGCTTTCCCGGGACAGGGGTCGGTTACGAGCAGTACTTC

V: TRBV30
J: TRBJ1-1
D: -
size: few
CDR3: CAWSPGTKRDSEDLEAFF
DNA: TGTGCCTGGAGTCCCGGGACTAAAAGGGACTCGGAGGACCTTGAAGCTTTCTTT

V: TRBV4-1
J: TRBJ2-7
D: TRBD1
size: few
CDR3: CASSTSPGQGAQYEQYF
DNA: TGCGCCAGCAGTACAAGCCCCGGACAGGGGGCGCAGTACGAGCAGTACTTC

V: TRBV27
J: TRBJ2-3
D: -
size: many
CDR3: CASSLSFRGTDTQYF
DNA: TGTGCCAGCAGTTTATCGTTCAGGGGCACAGATACGCAGTATTTT

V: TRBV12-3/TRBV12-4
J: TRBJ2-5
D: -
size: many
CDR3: CASSHFPVNLQETQYF
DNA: TGTGCCAGCAGTCACTTCCCGGTTAATCTCCAAGAGACCCAGTACTTC

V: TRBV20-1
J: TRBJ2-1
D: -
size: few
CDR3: CSARDRWDEQFF
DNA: TGCAGTGCTAGAGACCGCTGGGATGAGCAGTTCTTC

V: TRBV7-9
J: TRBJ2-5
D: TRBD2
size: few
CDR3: CASSSTSGGIDQYF
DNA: TGTGCCAGCAGCTCAACTAGCGGGGGTATTGACCAGTACTTC

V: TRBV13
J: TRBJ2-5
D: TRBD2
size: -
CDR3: CVSSLGLGVAGETQYF
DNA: TGTGTCAGCAGCTTAGGCCTCGGGGTAGCGGGGGAGACCCAGTACTTC

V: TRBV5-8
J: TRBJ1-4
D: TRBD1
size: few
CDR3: CASSLPGGEKLFF
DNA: TGTGCCAGCAGCCTGCCAGGGGGTGAAAAACTGTTTTTT

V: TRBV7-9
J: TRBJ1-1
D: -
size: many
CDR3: CASSFWGTEAFF
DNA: TGTGCCAGCAGCTTTTGGGGGACTGAAGCTTTCTTT

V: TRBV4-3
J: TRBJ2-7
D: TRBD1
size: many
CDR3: CASSQGAGTGPMKQYF
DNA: TGCGCCAGCAGCCAGGGAGCCGGGACAGGGCCTATGAAGCAGTACTTC

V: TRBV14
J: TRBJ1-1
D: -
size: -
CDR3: CASSQVWRTMNTEAFF
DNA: TGTGCCAGCAGCCAAGTGTGGCGGACGATGAACACTGAAGCTTTCTTT

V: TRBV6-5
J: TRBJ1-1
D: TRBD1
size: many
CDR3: CASSDRVDTEAFF
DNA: TGTGCCAGCAGTGACAGGGTAGACACTGAAGCTTTCTTT

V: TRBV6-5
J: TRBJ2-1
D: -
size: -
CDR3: CASSYSKGNEQFF
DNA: TGTGCCAGCAGTTACTCGAAGGGGAATGAGCAGTTCTTC

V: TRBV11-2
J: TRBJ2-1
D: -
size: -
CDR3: CASSHEGSSYNEQFF
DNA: TGTGCCAGCAGCCACGAAGGAAGCTCCTACAATGAGCAGTTCTTC

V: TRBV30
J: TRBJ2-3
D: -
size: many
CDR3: CAWSWSDTDTQYF
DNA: TGTGCCTGGAGTTGGTCGGACACAGATACGCAGTATTTT

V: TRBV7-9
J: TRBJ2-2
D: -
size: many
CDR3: CASSWGSEELFF
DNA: TGTGCCAGCAGCTGGGGGTCTGAGGAGCTGTTTTTT

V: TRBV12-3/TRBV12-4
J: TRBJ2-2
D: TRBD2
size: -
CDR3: CASSWGLAGGPGGELFF
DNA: TGTGCCAGCAGCTGGGGACTAGCGGGAGGGCCGGGCGGGGAGCTGTTTTTT

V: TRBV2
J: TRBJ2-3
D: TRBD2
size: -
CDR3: CASSRGLAGNTDTQYF
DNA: TGTGCCAGCAGCCGCGGACTAGCGGGGAACACAGATACGCAGTATTTT

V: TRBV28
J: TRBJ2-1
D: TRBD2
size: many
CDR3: CASSSDLAGDNEQFF
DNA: TGTGCCAGCAGCTCTGATCTAGCGGGGGACAATGAGCAGTTCTTC

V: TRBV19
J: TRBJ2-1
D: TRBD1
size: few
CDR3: CASSMTGAYNEQFF
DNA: TGTGCCAGTAGTATGACAGGGGCCTACAATGAGCAGTTCTTC

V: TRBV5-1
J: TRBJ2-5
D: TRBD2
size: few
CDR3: CASSGSGTSGSETQYF
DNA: TGCGCCAGCAGCGGGTCCGGGACTAGCGGGAGTGAGACCCAGTACTTC

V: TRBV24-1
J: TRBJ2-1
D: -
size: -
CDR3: CATSDLQAPSSYNEQFF
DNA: TGTGCCACCAGTGATTTGCAAGCGCCCAGCTCCTACAATGAGCAGTTCTTC

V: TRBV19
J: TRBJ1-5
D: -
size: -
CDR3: CASSPQKNQPQHF
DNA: TGTGCCAGTAGCCCTCAGAAGAATCAGCCCCAGCATTTT

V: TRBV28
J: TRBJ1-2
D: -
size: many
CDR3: CASSSGYTF
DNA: TGTGCCAGCAGTTCCGGCTACACCTTC

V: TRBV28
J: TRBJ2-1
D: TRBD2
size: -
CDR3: CASSLVLAGGMGGVYNEQFF
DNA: TGTGCCAGCAGTTTAGTACTAGCGGGAGGGATGGGCGGTGTCTACAATGAGCAGTTCTTC

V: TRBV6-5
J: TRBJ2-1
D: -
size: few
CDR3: CASSYVNGNEQFF
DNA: TGTGCCAGCAGTTACGTTAACGGCAATGAGCAGTTCTTC

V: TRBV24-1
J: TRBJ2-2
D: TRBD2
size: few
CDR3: CATSGAPPGLADNTGELFF
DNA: TGTGCCACCAGTGGCGCCCCTCCGGGACTAGCGGATAACACCGGGGAGCTGTTTTTT

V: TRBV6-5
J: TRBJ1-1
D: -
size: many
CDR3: CASSFRTLNTEAFF
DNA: TGTGCCAGCAGTTTTAGGACCCTGAACACTGAAGCTTTCTTT

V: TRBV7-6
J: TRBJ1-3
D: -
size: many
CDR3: CASSLAGRGNTIYF
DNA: TGTGCCAGCAGCTTAGCTGGAAGGGGAAACACCATATATTTT